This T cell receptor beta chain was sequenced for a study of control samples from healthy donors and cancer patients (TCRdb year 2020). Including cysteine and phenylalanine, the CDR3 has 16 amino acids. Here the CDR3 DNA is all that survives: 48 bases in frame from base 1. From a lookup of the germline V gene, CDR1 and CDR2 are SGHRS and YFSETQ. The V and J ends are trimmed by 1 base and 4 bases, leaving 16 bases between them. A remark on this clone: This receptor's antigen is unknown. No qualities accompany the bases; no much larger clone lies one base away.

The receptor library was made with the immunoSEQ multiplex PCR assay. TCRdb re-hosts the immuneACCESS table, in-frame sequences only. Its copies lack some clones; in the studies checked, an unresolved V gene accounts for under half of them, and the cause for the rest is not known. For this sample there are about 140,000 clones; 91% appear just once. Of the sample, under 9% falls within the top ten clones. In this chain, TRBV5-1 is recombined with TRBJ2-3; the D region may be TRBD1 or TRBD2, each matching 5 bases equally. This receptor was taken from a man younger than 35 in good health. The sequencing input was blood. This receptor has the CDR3 CASSLLGANSADTQYF. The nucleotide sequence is TGCGCCAGCAGCTTGCTCGGGGCTAACAGCGCAGATACGCAGTATTTT.